This T cell receptor (beta chain) was documented in a study of metastatic and nonmetastatic thyroid tumors. Study at large: A comparison of repertoires was made across blood and tumor or nodule tissue from malignant and benign thyroid patients. Points from the study as a whole: Reportedly, malignant thyroid tumors had significantly higher TCR beta diversity than benign nodules, in blood and tumor.

Thyroid surgery had not been preceded by any treatment in any patient. Study processing details: Clinicopathological groups differed in CDR3, with these differences serving to build a distant-metastasis classifier for papillary thyroid cancer. With MiXCR, TCRdb called clones anew from the PCR reads. TCRdb's processing, not the authors', yielded these V and J calls. Of tens of thousands of clones listed, 16% are singletons. Germline V lookup: CDR1 MDHEN, CDR2 SYDVKM. The CDR3 has 15 residues. For this clone: As yet, its antigen is unknown. One end of the junction varies from germline; a read error may be responsible.

The TCR sequence derives from a female donor with papillary thyroid cancer or a benign thyroid nodule (not recorded which). Some clones in this sample may be carry-over from other donors' samples. This chain joins TRBV28 and TRBJ1-3; no definite D call. The sequenced sample was blood. The CDR3 bases are TGTGCCAGCAGGGAGTCGAGGTCGGGAGGAAGCACCATATATTTT. It encodes CASRESRSGGSTIYF.